These 2 T cell receptor beta chains were all obtained from the same sample, sequenced in a study of blood T cell repertoires in COVID-19 (dated by TCRdb to the early 2020s). The library came from the immunoSEQ multiplex PCR assay. In its TCRdb copy, this immuneACCESS table keeps in-frame sequences only and misses some clones. Where compared with another copy, unresolved V genes explain less than half of these, and the others have no known cause. The sample yields roughly 140,000 clones; 60% to 85% were counted once. The top ten hold 8.6% of the sample. The sample was peripheral blood. These receptors all come from a man between 45 and 60 years old with active or convalescent COVID-19.

This sequence joins TRBV27 and TRBJ2-7; 7 bases agree with TRBD1. After removal of 4 bases from V and 4 bases from J, the junction contained 4 bases not matched to a gene. The CDR3 has 13 amino acids. Germline V CDR1 and CDR2: MNHEY, SMNVEV (reference sequence). The CDR3 DNA sequence: TGTGCCAGCAGTTACAAACAGGGGTACGAGCAGTACTTC. This sequence encodes CASSYKQGYEQYF.

The CDR3: CASSLGPTTGNTEAFF. The CDR3 DNA reads TGCGCCAGCAGCTTGGGTCCAACGACAGGGAACACTGAAGCTTTCTTT. The chain links TRBV5-1 to TRBJ1-1; a possible D gene is TRBD1 (6 bases). The length of the CDR3 is 16 residues. Germline V gene lookup returns CDR1 SGHRS and CDR2 YFSETQ. The ends were cut back, 0 bases at V and 1 base at J, with 13 bases in the middle.